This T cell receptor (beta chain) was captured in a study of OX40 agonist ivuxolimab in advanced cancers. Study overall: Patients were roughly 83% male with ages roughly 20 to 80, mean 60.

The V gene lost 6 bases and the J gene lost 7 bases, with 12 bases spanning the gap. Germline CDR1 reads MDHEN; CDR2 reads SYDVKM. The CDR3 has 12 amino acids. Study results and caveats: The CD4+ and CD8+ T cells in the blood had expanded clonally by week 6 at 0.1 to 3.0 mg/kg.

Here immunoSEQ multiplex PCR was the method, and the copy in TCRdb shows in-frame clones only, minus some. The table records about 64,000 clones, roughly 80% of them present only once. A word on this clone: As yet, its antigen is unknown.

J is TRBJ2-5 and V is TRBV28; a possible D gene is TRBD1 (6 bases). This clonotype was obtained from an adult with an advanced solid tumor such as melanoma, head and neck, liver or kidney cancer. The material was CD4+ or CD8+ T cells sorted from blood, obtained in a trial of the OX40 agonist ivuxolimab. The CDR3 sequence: CASRAGVGTQYF. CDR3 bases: TGTGCCAGCAGGGCAGGGGTCGGGACCCAGTACTTC.